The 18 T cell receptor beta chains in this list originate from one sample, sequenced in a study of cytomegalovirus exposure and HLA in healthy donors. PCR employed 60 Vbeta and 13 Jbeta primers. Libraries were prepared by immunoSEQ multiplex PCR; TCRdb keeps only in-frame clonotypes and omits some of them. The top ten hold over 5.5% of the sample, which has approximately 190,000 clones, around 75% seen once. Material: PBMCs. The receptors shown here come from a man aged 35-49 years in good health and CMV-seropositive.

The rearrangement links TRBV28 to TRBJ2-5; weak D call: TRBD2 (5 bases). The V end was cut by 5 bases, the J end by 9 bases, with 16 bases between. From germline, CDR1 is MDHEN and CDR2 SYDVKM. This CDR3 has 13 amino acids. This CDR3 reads CASSVREPRAQYF. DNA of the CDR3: TGTGCCAGCAGTGTCCGGGAACCTCGGGCCCAGTACTTC.

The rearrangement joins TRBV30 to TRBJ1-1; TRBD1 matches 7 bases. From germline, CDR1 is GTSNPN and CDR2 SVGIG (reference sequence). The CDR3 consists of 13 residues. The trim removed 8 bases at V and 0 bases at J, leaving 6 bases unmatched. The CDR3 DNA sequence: TGTGCCAGCCAGGGACAGATGAACACTGAAGCTTTCTTT. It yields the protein CASQGQMNTEAFF.

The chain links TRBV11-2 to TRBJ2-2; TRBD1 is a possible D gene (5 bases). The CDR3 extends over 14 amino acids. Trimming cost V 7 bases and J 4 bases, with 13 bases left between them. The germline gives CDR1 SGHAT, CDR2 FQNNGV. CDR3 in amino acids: CASTLVQGTGELFF. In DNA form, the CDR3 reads TGTGCCAGCACCCTGGTGCAGGGCACCGGGGAGCTGTTTTTT.

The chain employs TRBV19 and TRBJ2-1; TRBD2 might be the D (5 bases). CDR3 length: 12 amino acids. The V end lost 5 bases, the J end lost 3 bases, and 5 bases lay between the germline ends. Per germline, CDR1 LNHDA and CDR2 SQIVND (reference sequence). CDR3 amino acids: CASSRDYNEQFF. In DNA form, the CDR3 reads TGTGCCAGTAGTCGGGACTACAATGAGCAGTTCTTC.

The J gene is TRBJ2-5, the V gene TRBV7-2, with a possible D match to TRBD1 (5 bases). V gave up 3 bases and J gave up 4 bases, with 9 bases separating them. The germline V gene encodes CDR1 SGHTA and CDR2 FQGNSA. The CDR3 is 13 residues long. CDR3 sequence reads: CASSFQGLETQYF. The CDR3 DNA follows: TGTGCCAGCAGCTTTCAGGGCCTAGAGACCCAGTACTTC.

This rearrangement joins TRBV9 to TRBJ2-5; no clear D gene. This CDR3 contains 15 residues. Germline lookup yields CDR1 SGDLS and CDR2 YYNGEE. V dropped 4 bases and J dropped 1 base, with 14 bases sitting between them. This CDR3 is CASSSSGWAQETQYF. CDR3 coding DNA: TGTGCCAGCAGCTCCAGTGGATGGGCCCAAGAGACCCAGTACTTC.

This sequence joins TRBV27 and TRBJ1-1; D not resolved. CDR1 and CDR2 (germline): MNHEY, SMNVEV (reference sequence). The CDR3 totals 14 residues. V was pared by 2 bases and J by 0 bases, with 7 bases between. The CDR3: CASSLGLMNTEAFF. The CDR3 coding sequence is TGTGCCAGCAGTTTAGGGCTAATGAACACTGAAGCTTTCTTT.

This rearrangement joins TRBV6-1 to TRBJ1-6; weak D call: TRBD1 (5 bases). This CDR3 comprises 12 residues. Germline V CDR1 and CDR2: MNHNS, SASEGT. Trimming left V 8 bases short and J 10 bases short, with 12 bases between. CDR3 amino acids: CASGRTQSPLHF. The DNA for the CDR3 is TGTGCCAGCGGAAGGACACAGTCACCCCTCCACTTT.

The CDR3 sequence: CASSGAGWDSNQPQHF. The CDR3 nucleotides are TGTGCCAGCTCAGGGGCAGGGTGGGATAGCAATCAGCCCCAGCATTTT. J is TRBJ1-5 and V is TRBV28; TRBD1 is a possible D gene (6 bases). The V gene lost 8 bases and the J gene lost 0 bases, with 17 bases spanning the gap. The CDR3 consists of 16 residues. Germline V gene data show CDR1 as MDHEN and CDR2 as SYDVKM.

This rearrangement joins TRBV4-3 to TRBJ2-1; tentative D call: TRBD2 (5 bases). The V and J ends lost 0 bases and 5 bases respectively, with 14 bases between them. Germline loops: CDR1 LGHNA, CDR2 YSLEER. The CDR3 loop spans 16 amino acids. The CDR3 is CASSQDLMTKDNEQFF. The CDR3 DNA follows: TGCGCCAGCAGCCAAGACCTCATGACTAAAGACAATGAGCAGTTCTTC.

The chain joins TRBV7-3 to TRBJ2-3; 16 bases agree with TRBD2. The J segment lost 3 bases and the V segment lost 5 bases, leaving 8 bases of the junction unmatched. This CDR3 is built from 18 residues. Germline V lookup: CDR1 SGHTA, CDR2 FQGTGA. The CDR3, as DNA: TGTGCCAGCAGCCACCTGGGACTAGCGGGGGGGCTTACAGATACGCAGTATTTT. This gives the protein CASSHLGLAGGLTDTQYF.

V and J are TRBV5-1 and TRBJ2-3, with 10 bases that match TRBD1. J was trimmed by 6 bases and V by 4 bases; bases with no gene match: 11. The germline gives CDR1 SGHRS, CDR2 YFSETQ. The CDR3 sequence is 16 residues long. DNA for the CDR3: TGCGCCAGCAGCGCCGTGGGGACAGGGGCCGCCGATACGCAGTATTTT. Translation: CASSAVGTGAADTQYF.

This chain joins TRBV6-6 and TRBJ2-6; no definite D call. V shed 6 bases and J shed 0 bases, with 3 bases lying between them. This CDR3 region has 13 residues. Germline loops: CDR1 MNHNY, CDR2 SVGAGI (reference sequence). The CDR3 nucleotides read TGTGCCAGCAGCCTCTCTGGGGCCAACGTCCTGACTTTC. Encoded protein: CASSLSGANVLTF.

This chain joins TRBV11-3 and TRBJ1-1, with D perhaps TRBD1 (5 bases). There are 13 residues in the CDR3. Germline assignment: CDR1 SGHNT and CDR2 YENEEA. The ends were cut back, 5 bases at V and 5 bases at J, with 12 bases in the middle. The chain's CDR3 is CASSLSGWTEAFF. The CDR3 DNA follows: TGTGCCAGCAGCCTATCAGGGTGGACTGAAGCTTTCTTT.

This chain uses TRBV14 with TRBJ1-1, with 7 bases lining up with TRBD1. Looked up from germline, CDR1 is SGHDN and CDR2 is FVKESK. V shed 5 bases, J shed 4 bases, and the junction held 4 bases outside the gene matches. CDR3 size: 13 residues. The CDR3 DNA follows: TGTGCCAGCAGCAAGACAGGGACCACTGAAGCTTTCTTT. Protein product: CASSKTGTTEAFF. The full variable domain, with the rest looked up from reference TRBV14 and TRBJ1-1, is EAGVTQFPSHSVIEKGQTVTLRCDPISGHDNLYWYRRVMGKEIKFLLHFVKESKQDESGMPNNRFLAERTGGTYSTLKVQPAELEDSGVYFCASSKTGTTEAFFGQGTRLTVV.

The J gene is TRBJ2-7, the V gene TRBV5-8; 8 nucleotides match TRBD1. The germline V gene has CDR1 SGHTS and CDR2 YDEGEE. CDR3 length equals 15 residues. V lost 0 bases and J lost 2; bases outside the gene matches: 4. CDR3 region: CASSLAGGPPYEQYF. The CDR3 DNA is TGTGCCAGCAGCTTGGCAGGGGGCCCCCCCTACGAGCAGTACTTC.

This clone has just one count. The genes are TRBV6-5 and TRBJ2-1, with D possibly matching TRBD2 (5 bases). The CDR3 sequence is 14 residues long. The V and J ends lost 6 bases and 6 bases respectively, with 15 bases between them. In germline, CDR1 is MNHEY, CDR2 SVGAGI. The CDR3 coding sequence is TGTGCCAGCAGCCCCGGGGATGGAGGCAATGAGCAGTTCTTC. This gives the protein CASSPGDGGNEQFF.

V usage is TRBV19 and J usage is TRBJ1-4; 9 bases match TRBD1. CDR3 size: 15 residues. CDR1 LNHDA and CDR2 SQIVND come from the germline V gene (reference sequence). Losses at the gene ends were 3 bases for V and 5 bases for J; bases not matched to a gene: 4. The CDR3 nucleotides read TGTGCCAGTAGTATTGGGACAGGGACGAATGAAAAACTGTTTTTT. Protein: CASSIGTGTNEKLFF.